Below are 32 T cell receptor beta chains sequenced from a single sample in a study of regulatory and conventional T cells in RAG deficiency. Blood CD4+ CD25-low CD127-high conventional T cells supplied the genomic DNA template. Generated by immunoSEQ multiplex PCR, the TCRdb table keeps only in-frame clones and is missing some. The sample contains 30,000 to 40,000 clones, 76% of which appear only once. The same sample was also studied in work on regulatory T cells. That work states: The PCR used 52 TRBV and 13 TRBJ primers.

Sequencing input: CD4+ effector T cells sorted from blood. These receptors came from a human donor in good health.

This clone was counted a single time. The J gene is TRBJ2-6, the V gene TRBV9; TRBD1 might be the D (5 bases). The V gene lost 6 bases and the J gene lost 2 bases, with 15 bases spanning the gap. From germline, CDR1 is SGDLS and CDR2 YYNGEE. The CDR3 is 16 residues long. The chain's CDR3 is CASMKGRNAGANVLTF. The CDR3 DNA reads TGTGCCAGCATGAAGGGGCGCAACGCTGGGGCCAACGTCCTGACTTTC.

The chain has TRBV6-5 and TRBJ1-1, with D possibly matching TRBD1 (6 bases). This CDR3 spans 14 amino acids. The V end lost 3 bases, the J end lost 4 bases, and 12 bases lay between the germline ends. The V gene's germline CDR1 is MNHEY and CDR2 SVGAGI. CDR3 bases: TGTGCCAGCAGTTATAGAACAGGGAGCACTGAAGCTTTCTTT. Protein sequence: CASSYRTGSTEAFF.

The chain employs TRBV19 and TRBJ1-3; 7 bases match TRBD1. J lost 0 bases, V lost 2 bases, and 10 bases had no gene match. Germline CDR1 is LNHDA and CDR2 is SQIVND (reference sequence). The CDR3 has 18 residues. This CDR3 reads CASSIRLRDSSSGNTIYF. The CDR3 DNA sequence: TGTGCCAGTAGTATACGCCTCCGGGACAGCAGCTCTGGAAACACCATATATTTT.

The CDR3 sequence is CASRRSPGTGANQPQHF. CDR3 DNA: TGTGCCAGCCGGAGATCGCCCGGGACAGGGGCTAATCAGCCCCAGCATTTT. V usage is TRBV28 and J usage is TRBJ1-5; TRBD1 agrees at 10 bases. V lost 8 bases and J lost 4; bases outside the gene matches: 14. This CDR3 comprises 17 residues. From germline, CDR1 is MDHEN and CDR2 SYDVKM.

The chain is built from TRBV27 and TRBJ1-1, with 8 bases that match TRBD1. The CDR3 covers 15 residues. Germline V gene lookup returns CDR1 MNHEY and CDR2 SMNVEV (reference sequence). With 1 base clipped from V and 1 base from J, the junction kept 2 bases outside the gene matches. CDR3 nucleotides: TGTGCCAGCAGTTTATACACAGGGGGGAACACTGAAGCTTTCTTT. Amino acid sequence: CASSLYTGGNTEAFF.

DNA of the CDR3: TGTGCCAGCAGTACGCTGGGCAATCAGCCCCAGCATTTT. Translated: CASSTLGNQPQHF. This chain joins TRBV27 and TRBJ1-5, with unresolved D. CDR3 length equals 13 residues. The V end was cut by 5 bases, the J end by 2 bases, with 7 bases between. Germline V gene lookup returns CDR1 MNHEY and CDR2 SMNVEV (reference sequence).

The chain is built from TRBV9 and TRBJ1-6; 8 nucleotides match TRBD1. Per germline, CDR1 SGDLS and CDR2 YYNGEE. The CDR3 is 15 residues long. Losses at the gene ends were 3 bases for V and 7 bases for J; bases not matched to a gene: 6. CDR3: CASSASRQGNSPLHF. The CDR3 DNA sequence: TGTGCCAGCAGCGCCTCCCGACAGGGGAATTCACCCCTCCACTTT.

This chain links TRBV15 with TRBJ1-2; D gene unclear. The V gene's germline CDR1 is LNHNV and CDR2 YYDKDF (reference sequence). This CDR3 comprises 15 residues. Trimming removed 0 bases at V and 7 bases at J, with 15 bases between. The CDR3 DNA reads TGTGCCACCAGCAGAGAATGGGCCCATGGGAGTGGCTACACCTTC. This codes for CATSREWAHGSGYTF.

The V gene is TRBV9, the J gene TRBJ1-2, with D tentatively TRBD1 (6 bases). This CDR3 has 14 amino acids. Germline loops: CDR1 SGDLS, CDR2 YYNGEE. Trimming pared 7 bases from V and 3 bases from J, leaving 16 bases between. CDR3: CASAEGRGDYGYTF. Here the CDR3 DNA reads TGTGCCAGCGCTGAGGGCAGGGGAGACTATGGCTACACCTTC.

The CDR3 reads CASSLARTPSNTEAFF. In DNA, the CDR3 is TGCGCCAGCAGCTTGGCCAGGACACCGTCGAACACTGAAGCTTTCTTT. The V and J genes are TRBV5-1 and TRBJ1-1, with D maybe TRBD1 (5 bases). Germline CDR1 and CDR2: SGHRS and YFSETQ. V gave up 0 bases and J gave up 1 base, with 13 bases separating them. This CDR3 region has 16 residues.

V gene TRBV10-1 combines with J gene TRBJ1-6, with TRBD1 as a possible D gene (5 bases). The CDR3 runs to 18 residues. Trimming pared 1 base from V and 4 bases from J, leaving 17 bases between. Germline CDR1 WNHNN, CDR2 SYGVQD (reference sequence). The CDR3 nucleotides read TGCGCCAGCAGTGAGTATGACCGGGACGGAGATTATAATTCACCCCTCCACTTT. Protein sequence: CASSEYDRDGDYNSPLHF.

This clone was seen only a few times. The chain links TRBV5-6 to TRBJ1-6; D uncertain. The V end lost 0 bases, the J end lost 18 bases, and 16 bases lay between the germline ends. The germline CDR1 and CDR2 sequences are SGHDT and YYEEEE. The CDR3 sequence is 13 residues long. This chain's CDR3 is CASSLAVGGYPHF. In DNA form, the CDR3 reads TGTGCCAGCAGCTTGGCCGTAGGAGGGTATCCCCACTTT.

The chain links TRBV15 to TRBJ2-2, with 10 positions matching TRBD2. The ends lost 0 bases at V and 8 bases at J; junction bases unmatched: 12. This CDR3 comprises 18 residues. Germline values: CDR1 LNHNV, CDR2 YYDKDF (reference sequence). CDR3 sequence reads: CATSRETSGPPTTGELFF. As DNA, the CDR3 is TGTGCCACCAGCAGAGAGACTAGCGGGCCACCTACGACAGGGGAGCTGTTTTTT. The variable domain in full, with the rest retrieved from reference TRBV15 and TRBJ2-2, is DAMVIQNPRYQVTQFGKPVTLSCSQTLNHNVMYWYQQKSSQAPKLLFHYYDKDFNNEADTPDNFQSRRPNTSFCFLDIRSPGLGDTAMYLCATSRETSGPPTTGELFFGEGSRLTVL.

The J gene is TRBJ2-5, the V gene TRBV4-2; possible D gene TRBD2, 7 bases. The J call is in doubt because the DNA end fits TRBJ2-7 better. This CDR3 has 17 residues. CDR1 and CDR2 from the germline V gene are LGHNA and YNFKEQ. CDR3 amino acids: CASSQERGRGTTYEQYF. In nucleotides, the CDR3 is TGTGCCAGCAGCCAAGAAAGAGGGCGGGGGACAACCTACGAGCAGTACTTC.

J is TRBJ2-2 and V is TRBV5-1; the D is unclear. Trimming cost V 4 bases and J 4 bases, with 5 bases left between them. CDR3 length equals 12 residues. The germline V gene has CDR1 SGHRS and CDR2 YFSETQ. CDR3 region: CASSKGTGELFF. Written as DNA, the CDR3 is TGCGCCAGCAGCAAGGGCACCGGGGAGCTGTTTTTT. The full variable domain, completed using reference TRBV5-1 and TRBJ2-2, is KAGVTQTPRYLIKTRGQQVTLSCSPISGHRSVSWYQQTPGQGLQFLFEYFSETQRNKGNFPGRFSGRQFSNSRSEMNVSTLELGDSALYLCASSKGTGELFFGEGSRLTVL.

J is TRBJ1-5 and V is TRBV7-2; 7 bases line up with TRBD1. The ends lost 5 bases at V and 4 bases at J; junction bases unmatched: 8. This CDR3 spans 15 amino acids. The germline gives CDR1 SGHTA, CDR2 FQGNSA. The CDR3 nucleotides are TGTGCCAGCAGCAATCAGGGGGGGACTAATCAGCCCCAGCATTTT. It translates to CASSNQGGTNQPQHF.

The chain joins TRBV7-2 to TRBJ1-5; D ambiguous. The germline CDR1 and CDR2 sequences are SGHTA and FQGNSA. V was cut by 1 base and J by 4 bases, with 5 bases left in between. CDR3 length: 13 residues. The DNA of the CDR3 is TGTGCCAGCAGCTTAGTCAATAATCAGCCCCAGCATTTT. Its translation: CASSLVNNQPQHF.

The chain combines TRBV6-1 with TRBJ2-7; D may be TRBD1 (5 bases). Per germline, CDR1 MNHNS and CDR2 SASEGT. Trimming pared 8 bases from V and 3 bases from J, leaving 11 bases between. The CDR3 has 12 amino acids. The CDR3 nucleotides are TGTGCCAGCTCCGAAAGGGGCTACGAGCAGTACTTC. It specifies CASSERGYEQYF.

Concerning this clone: A read error may account for a junction end that differs from germline. The chain is built from TRBV7-3 and TRBJ1-1; no clear D gene. This CDR3 comprises 14 residues. CDR1 is SGHTA, CDR2 FQGTGA, per germline. CDR3 nucleotides: TGTGCCAGCAGCTTGACAAAAGGGAACGCTGAAGCTTTCTTT. Translating gives CASSLTKGNAEAFF.

The chain is built from TRBV2 and TRBJ2-7; 7 bases line up with TRBD2. The CDR3 runs 12 residues. Per germline, CDR1 SNHLY and CDR2 FYNNEI. V lost 8 bases to trimming and J lost 7 bases; unmatched junction nucleotides: 8. CDR3 sequence reads: CASGRVPGEQYF. The CDR3 DNA sequence: TGTGCCAGCGGGAGGGTCCCGGGGGAGCAGTACTTC.

The genes are TRBV7-9 and TRBJ2-2; no firm D call. CDR3 length equals 16 residues. Trimming removed 0 bases at V and 1 base at J, with 9 bases between. Germline CDR1 reads SEHNR; CDR2 reads FQNEAQ (reference sequence). The CDR3 bases are TGTGCCAGCAGCTTAGCGGGTCGTGGGAACACCGGGGAGCTGTTTTTT. Residues: CASSLAGRGNTGELFF.

The chain uses TRBV12-5 and TRBJ2-3, with no clear D. V lost 7 bases and J 1 base, leaving 9 bases between the germline ends. The germline V gene encodes CDR1 LGHNT and CDR2 FRNRAP. The CDR3 covers 13 residues. The CDR3, as DNA: TGTGCTAGTGCCCCCCTGGGCACAGATACGCAGTATTTT. Its translation is CASAPLGTDTQYF. Full variable domain (outside the CDR3, taken from reference TRBV12-5 and TRBJ2-3): DARVTQTPRHKVTEMGQEVTMRCQPILGHNTVFWYRQTMMQGLELLAYFRNRAPLDDSGMPKDRFSAEMPDATLATLKIQPSEPRDSAVYFCASAPLGTDTQYFGPGTRLTVL.

This clone was counted a few times. This chain uses TRBV10-1 with TRBJ2-7; D might be TRBD1 (5 bases). The CDR3 consists of 15 residues. Germline lookup yields CDR1 WNHNN and CDR2 SYGVQD (reference sequence). V lost 6 bases, J lost 5 bases, and 20 bases lay in between. The CDR3 loop reads CASRSDRSLHDEQYF. The CDR3 region has the DNA TGCGCCAGCAGGTCCGACAGAAGTTTACACGACGAGCAGTACTTC.

The genes are TRBV28 and TRBJ1-3; D might be TRBD1 (6 bases). The CDR3 length is 16 residues. V was trimmed by 0 bases and J by 2 bases, leaving 11 bases between them. Germline values: CDR1 MDHEN, CDR2 SYDVKM. CDR3 DNA: TGTGCCAGCAGTTTATGGGGGAGGGGGGCTGGAAACACCATATATTTT. This gives the protein CASSLWGRGAGNTIYF.

Notes on this clone: The junction departs from the called germline gene at one end, perhaps through a read error. The V gene is TRBV7-7, the J gene TRBJ2-3; TRBD1 or TRBD2 may be the D gene (5 bases each). CDR1 SSHAT and CDR2 FNYEAQ come from the germline V gene (reference sequence). This CDR3 contains 15 residues. DNA for the CDR3: TGTGCTAGCAGCCCGGGGCCGGGCCGCACAGATACGCAGTATTTT. Residues: CASSPGPGRTDTQYF.

The J gene is TRBJ1-1, the V gene TRBV5-6, with TRBD1 matching over 7 bases. Germline V gene lookup returns CDR1 SGHDT and CDR2 YYEEEE. V dropped 2 bases and J dropped 0; count of bases not matched to a gene: 13. The CDR3 loop spans 18 amino acids. CDR3 nucleotide sequence: TGTGCCAGCAGCTTCCCCAGGGGGGCGTTACTCATGAACACTGAAGCTTTCTTT. Protein product: CASSFPRGALLMNTEAFF.

The chain links TRBV19 to TRBJ1-1, with 9 bases fitting TRBD1. CDR1 and CDR2 from the germline V gene are LNHDA and SQIVND (reference sequence). V was pared by 5 bases and J by 9 bases, with 13 bases of the junction left unmatched. The CDR3 runs 15 residues. Here the CDR3 reads CASSPSSGTGLQAFF. The CDR3 nucleotides read TGTGCCAGTAGTCCCTCATCCGGGACAGGGTTACAAGCTTTCTTT. The full variable domain, its missing parts supplied by reference TRBV19 and TRBJ1-1, is DGGITQSPKYLFRKEGQNVTLSCEQNLNHDAMYWYRQDPGQGLRLIYYSQIVNDFQKGDIAEGYSVSREKKESFPLTVTSAQKNPTAFYLCASSPSSGTGLQAFFGQGTRLTVV.

This sequence joins TRBV28 and TRBJ1-3, with TRBD1 matching over 8 bases. The CDR3 length is 15 residues. V lost 4 bases to trimming and J lost 4 bases; unmatched junction nucleotides: 6. CDR1 MDHEN and CDR2 SYDVKM come from the germline V gene. The CDR3 loop is CASSSQGAWGNTIYF. In DNA form, the CDR3 reads TGTGCCAGCAGTTCCCAGGGGGCATGGGGAAACACCATATATTTT.

This clone was seen only once. The CDR3 is CASRADRVDNTIYF. The CDR3 DNA reads TGTGCCAGCAGGGCGGACAGGGTTGACAACACCATATATTTT. The rearrangement joins TRBV27 to TRBJ1-3, with 8 positions matching TRBD1. There are 14 residues in the CDR3. Germline CDR1 and CDR2: MNHEY and SMNVEV (reference sequence). V trimming: 6 bases; J trimming: 7 bases; junction bases outside the gene matches: 8.

The rearrangement links TRBV5-1 to TRBJ2-4; 7 nucleotides match TRBD2. Germline V gene sequence: CDR1 SGHRS, CDR2 YFSETQ. The CDR3 sequence is 16 residues long. With V trimmed by 1 base and J by 0 bases, 4 bases remained unmatched. This CDR3 is CASSLWTGGAKNIQYF. CDR3 coding DNA: TGCGCCAGCAGCTTGTGGACGGGGGGAGCCAAAAACATTCAGTACTTC.

The J gene is TRBJ1-5, the V gene TRBV18, with unresolved D. V was trimmed by 2 bases and J by 4 bases, leaving 9 bases between them. CDR3 length: 14 residues. Germline assignment: CDR1 KGHSH and CDR2 LQKENI. In DNA, the CDR3 is TGTGCCAGCTCACCAAATGCCCGAAATCAGCCCCAGCATTTT. It is translated as CASSPNARNQPQHF.

A few counts support this clone. The chain is built from TRBV7-3 and TRBJ1-6; D unclear. The V end was cut by 2 bases, the J end by 7 bases, with 6 bases between. CDR1 and CDR2 from the germline V gene are SGHTA and FQGTGA. This CDR3 comprises 13 residues. CDR3 loop: CASSLGFNSPLHF. The CDR3 bases are TGTGCCAGCAGCTTAGGGTTCAATTCACCCCTCCACTTT.